This TCR beta chain was sequenced in a study of T and B cells in COVID-19 patients. Germline V gene lookup returns CDR1 KGHSH and CDR2 LQKENI. The V end lost 0 bases, the J end lost 0 bases, and 5 bases lay between the germline ends. The CDR3 is 14 residues long. Each TRB amplification used about 250-550 ng of genomic DNA from blood. Multiplex PCR with BIOMED2 TRB-A/B primer pools amplified TRB rearrangements. TCRdb itself ran the multiplex PCR reads through MiXCR, one entry per CDR3 protein. The data contain fewer than 3,500 distinct CDR3 sequences, about 23% of them singletons. The sample was blood. The gene calls are TRBV18 and TRBJ1-1; no firm D call. This clonotype was sampled from a human donor with active COVID-19. CDR3: CASSPPGMNTEAFF. Written as DNA, the CDR3 is TGTGCCAGCTCACCACCGGGAATGAACACTGAAGCTTTCTTT.